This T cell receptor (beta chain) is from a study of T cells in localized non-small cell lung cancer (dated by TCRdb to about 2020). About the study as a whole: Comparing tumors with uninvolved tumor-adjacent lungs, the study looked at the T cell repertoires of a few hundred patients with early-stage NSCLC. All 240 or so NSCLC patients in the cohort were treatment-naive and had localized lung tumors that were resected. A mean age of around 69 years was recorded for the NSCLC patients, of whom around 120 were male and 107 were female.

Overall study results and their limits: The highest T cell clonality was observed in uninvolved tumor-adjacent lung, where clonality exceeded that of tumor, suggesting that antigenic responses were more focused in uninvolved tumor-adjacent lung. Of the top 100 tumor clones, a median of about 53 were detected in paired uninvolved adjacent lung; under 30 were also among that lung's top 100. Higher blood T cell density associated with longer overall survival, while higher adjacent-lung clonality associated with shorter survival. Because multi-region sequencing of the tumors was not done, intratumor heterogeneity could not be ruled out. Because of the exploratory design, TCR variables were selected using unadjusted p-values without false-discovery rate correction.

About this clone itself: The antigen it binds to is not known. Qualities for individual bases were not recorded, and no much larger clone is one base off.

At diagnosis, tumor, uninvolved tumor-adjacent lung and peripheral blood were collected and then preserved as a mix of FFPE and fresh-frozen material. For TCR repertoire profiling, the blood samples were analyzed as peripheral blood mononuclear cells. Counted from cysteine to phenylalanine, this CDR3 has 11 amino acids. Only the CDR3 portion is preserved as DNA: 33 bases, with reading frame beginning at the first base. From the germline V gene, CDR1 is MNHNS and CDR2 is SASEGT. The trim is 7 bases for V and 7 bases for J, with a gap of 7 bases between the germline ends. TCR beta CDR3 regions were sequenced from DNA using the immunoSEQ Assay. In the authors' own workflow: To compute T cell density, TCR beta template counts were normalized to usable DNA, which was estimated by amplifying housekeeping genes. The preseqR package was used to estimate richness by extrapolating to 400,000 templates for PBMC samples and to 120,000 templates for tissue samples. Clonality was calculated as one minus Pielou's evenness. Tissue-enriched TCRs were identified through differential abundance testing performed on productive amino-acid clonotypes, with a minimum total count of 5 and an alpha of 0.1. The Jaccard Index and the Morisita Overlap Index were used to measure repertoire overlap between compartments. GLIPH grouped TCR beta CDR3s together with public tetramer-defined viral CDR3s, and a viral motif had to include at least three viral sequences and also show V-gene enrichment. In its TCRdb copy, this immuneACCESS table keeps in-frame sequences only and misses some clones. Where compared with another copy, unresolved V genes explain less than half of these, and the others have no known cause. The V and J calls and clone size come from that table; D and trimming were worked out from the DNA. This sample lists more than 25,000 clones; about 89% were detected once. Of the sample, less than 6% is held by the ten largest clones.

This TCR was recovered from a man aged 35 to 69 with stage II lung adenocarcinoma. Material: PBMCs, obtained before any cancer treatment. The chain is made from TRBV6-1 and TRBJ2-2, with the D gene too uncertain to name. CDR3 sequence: CASIWVGELFF. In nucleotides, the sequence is TGTGCCAGCATTTGGGTCGGGGAGCTGTTTTTT.